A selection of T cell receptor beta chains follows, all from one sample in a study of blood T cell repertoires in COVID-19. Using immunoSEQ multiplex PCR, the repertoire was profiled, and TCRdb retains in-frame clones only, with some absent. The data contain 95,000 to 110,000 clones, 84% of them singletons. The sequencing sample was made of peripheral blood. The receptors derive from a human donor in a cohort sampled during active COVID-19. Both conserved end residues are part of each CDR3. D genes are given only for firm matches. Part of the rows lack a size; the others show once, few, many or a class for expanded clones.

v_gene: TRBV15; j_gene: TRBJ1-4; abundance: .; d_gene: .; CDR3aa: CATSRQQGYNEKLFF; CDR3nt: TGTGCCACCAGCAGGCAACAGGGCTATAATGAAAAACTGTTTTTT
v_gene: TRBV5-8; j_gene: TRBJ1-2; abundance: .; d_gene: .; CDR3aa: CASSLSGSGYGYTF; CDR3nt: TGTGCCAGCAGCTTATCGGGGTCCGGATATGGCTACACCTTC
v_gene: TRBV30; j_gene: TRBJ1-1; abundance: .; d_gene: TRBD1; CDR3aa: CAWSQGRTEAFF; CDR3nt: TGTGCCTGGTCACAGGGGAGGACTGAAGCTTTCTTT
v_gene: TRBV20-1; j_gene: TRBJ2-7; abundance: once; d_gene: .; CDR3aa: CSGHISYEQYF; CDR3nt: TGCAGTGGACACATCTCCTACGAGCAGTACTTC
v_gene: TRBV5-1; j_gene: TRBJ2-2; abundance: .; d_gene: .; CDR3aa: CASSLVGGNTGELFF; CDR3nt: TGCGCCAGCAGCTTGGTGGGGGGGAACACCGGGGAGCTGTTTTTT
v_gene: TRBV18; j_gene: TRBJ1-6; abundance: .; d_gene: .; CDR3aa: CASSVTGFDSPLHF; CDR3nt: TGTGCCAGCTCAGTTACAGGGTTTGATTCACCCCTCCACTTT
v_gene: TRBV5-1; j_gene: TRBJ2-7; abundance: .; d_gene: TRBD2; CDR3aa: CASSQREDSEQYF; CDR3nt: TGCGCCAGCAGTCAGCGGGAGGATTCCGAGCAGTACTTC
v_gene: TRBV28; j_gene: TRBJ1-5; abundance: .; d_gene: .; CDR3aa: CASSPTGNQPQHF; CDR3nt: TGTGCCAGCAGTCCAACAGGGAATCAGCCCCAGCATTTT
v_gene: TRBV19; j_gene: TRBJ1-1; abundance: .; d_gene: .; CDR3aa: CASSIMGGNTEAFF; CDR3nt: TGTGCCAGTAGTATTATGGGGGGGAACACTGAAGCTTTCTTT
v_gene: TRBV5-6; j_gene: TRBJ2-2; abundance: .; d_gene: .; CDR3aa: CASSTIWGQNTGELFF; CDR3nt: TGTGCCAGCAGCACAATTTGGGGACAGAACACCGGGGAGCTGTTTTTT
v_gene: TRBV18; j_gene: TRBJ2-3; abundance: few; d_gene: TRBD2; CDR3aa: CASSPPGLAGGDTQYF; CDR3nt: TGTGCCAGCTCACCGCCGGGACTAGCGGGAGGGGATACGCAGTATTTT
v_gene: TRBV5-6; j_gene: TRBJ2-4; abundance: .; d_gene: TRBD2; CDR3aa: CASSSTPGLGSF; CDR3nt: TGTGCCAGCAGCTCAACCCCGGGACTAGGGTCCTTC
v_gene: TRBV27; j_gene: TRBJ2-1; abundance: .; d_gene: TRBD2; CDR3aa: CASSHMVVLADLYNEQFF; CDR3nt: TGTGCCAGCAGTCATATGGTTGTCCTAGCGGATCTTTACAATGAGCAGTTCTTC
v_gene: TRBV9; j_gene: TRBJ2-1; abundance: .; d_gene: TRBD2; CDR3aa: CASSVEGLAGGNNEQFF; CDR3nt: TGTGCCAGCAGCGTCGAGGGACTAGCGGGAGGAAACAATGAGCAGTTCTTC
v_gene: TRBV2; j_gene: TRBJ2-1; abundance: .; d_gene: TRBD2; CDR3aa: CASSESRSGRSQKQFF; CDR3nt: TGTGCCAGCAGTGAATCCCGGAGCGGGAGGTCCCAAAAGCAGTTCTTC
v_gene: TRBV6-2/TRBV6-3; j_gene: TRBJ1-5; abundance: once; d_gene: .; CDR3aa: CASSQRSSRTKFDQPQHF; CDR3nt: TGTGCCAGCAGCCAACGGTCCTCTAGGACAAAGTTTGATCAGCCCCAGCATTTT
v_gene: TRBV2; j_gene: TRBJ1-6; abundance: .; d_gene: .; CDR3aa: CASSVSGSGGSPLHF; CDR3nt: TGTGCCAGCAGTGTTAGTGGCAGCGGCGGGTCACCCCTCCACTTT
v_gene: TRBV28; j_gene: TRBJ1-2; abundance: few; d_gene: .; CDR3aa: CASETGNYGYTF; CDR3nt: TGTGCCAGCGAGACGGGTAACTATGGCTACACCTTC
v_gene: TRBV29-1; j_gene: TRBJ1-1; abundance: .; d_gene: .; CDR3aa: CSVGGRGPYTEAFF; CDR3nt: TGCAGCGTTGGAGGGAGGGGTCCTTACACTGAAGCTTTCTTT
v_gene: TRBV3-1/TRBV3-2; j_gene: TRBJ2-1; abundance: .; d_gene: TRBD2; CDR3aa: CASSQLAGVDEQFF; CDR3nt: TGTGCCAGCAGCCAACTAGCGGGAGTTGATGAGCAGTTCTTC
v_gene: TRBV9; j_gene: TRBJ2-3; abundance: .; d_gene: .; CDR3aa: CASSADSSEYTDTQYF; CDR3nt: TGTGCCAGCAGCGCGGACTCGTCAGAGTACACAGATACGCAGTATTTT
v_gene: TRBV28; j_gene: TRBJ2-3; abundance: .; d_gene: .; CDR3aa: CASSPPTGHTGADTQYF; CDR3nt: TGTGCCAGCAGTCCTCCTACAGGACATACGGGGGCAGATACGCAGTATTTT
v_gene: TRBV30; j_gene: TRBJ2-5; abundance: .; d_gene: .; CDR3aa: CAWRGGKKTQYF; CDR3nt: TGTGCCTGGAGGGGGGGTAAAAAGACCCAGTACTTC
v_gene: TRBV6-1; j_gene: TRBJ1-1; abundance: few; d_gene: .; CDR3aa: CASSEEGVGGTEAFF; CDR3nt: TGTGCCAGCAGTGAAGAGGGGGTTGGAGGCACTGAAGCTTTCTTT
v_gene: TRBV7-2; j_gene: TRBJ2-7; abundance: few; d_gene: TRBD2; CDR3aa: CASSPGLVGSYEQYF; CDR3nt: TGTGCCAGCAGTCCGGGACTAGTGGGGTCCTACGAGCAGTACTTC
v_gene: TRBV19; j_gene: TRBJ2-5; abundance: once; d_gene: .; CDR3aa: CASSIGAAQETQYF; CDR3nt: TGTGCCAGTAGTATAGGGGCAGCCCAAGAGACCCAGTACTTC
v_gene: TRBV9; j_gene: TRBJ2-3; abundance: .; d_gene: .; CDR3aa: CASSEWLLTDTQYF; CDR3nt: TGTGCCAGCAGCGAGTGGCTGCTCACAGATACGCAGTATTTT
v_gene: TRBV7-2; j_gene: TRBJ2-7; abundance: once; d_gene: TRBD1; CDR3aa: CASSLAKPGQGYEQYF; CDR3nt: TGTGCCAGCAGCTTAGCAAAACCGGGACAGGGCTACGAGCAGTACTTC
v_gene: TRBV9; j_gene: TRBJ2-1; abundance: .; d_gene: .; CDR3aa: CASSPQRGAQFF; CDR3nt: TGTGCCAGCAGCCCCCAGCGCGGGGCGCAGTTCTTC
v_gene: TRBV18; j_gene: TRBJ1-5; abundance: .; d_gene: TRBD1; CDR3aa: CASSPLPPGQGHYQPQHF; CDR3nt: TGTGCCAGCTCACCGCTTCCCCCGGGACAGGGCCATTATCAGCCCCAGCATTTT
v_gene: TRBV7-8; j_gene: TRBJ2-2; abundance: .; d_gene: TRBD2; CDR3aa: CASSPTSGSSGELFF; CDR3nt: TGTGCCAGCAGCCCCACTAGCGGGAGTTCCGGGGAGCTGTTTTTT
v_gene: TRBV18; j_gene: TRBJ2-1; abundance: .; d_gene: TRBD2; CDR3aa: CASSPRTSGSGGGEQFF; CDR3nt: TGTGCCAGCTCACCACGTACTAGCGGGAGTGGAGGGGGTGAGCAGTTCTTC
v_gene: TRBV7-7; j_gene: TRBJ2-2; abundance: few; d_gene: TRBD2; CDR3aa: CASSLGLAGRTGELFF; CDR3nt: TGTGCCAGCAGCTTAGGGCTAGCGGGCCGCACCGGGGAGCTGTTTTTT
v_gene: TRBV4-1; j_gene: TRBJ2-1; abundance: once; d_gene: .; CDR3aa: CASSHPGGANTYNEQFF; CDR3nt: TGCGCCAGCAGCCACCCTGGGGGGGCTAACACCTACAATGAGCAGTTCTTC
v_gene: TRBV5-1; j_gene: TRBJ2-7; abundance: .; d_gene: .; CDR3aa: CASSPSDSDPYEQYF; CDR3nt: TGCGCCAGCAGCCCCTCTGACAGCGATCCCTACGAGCAGTACTTC
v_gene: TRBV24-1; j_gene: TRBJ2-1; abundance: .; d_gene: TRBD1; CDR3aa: CATSAAPGQGADYNEQFF; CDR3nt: TGTGCCACCAGTGCCGCTCCGGGACAGGGGGCAGACTACAATGAGCAGTTCTTC
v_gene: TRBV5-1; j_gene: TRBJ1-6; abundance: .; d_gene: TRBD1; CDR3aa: CASNRQGAYGSPLHF; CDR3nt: TGCGCCAGCAATCGACAGGGGGCCTATGGATCACCCCTCCACTTT
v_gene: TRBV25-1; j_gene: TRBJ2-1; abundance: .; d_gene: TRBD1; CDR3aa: CASRGQGHNEQFF; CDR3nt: TGTGCCAGCAGAGGACAGGGCCACAATGAGCAGTTCTTC
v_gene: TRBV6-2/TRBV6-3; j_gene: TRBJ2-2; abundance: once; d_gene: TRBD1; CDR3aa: CASSYTGTEKRTGELFF; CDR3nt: TGTGCCAGCAGTTATACCGGGACAGAAAAAAGGACCGGGGAGCTGTTTTTT
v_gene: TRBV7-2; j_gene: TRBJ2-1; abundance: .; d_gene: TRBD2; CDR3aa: CASSLGASGLLYNEQFF; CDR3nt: TGTGCCAGCAGCTTAGGTGCTAGCGGGCTCCTTTACAATGAGCAGTTCTTC
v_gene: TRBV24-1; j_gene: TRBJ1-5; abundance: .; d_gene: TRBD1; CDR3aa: CATSGSGTGGGSSNQPQHF; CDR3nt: TGTGCCACCAGTGGTTCTGGGACAGGGGGCGGAAGTAGCAATCAGCCCCAGCATTTT
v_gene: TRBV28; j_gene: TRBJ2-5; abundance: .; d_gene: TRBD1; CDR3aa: CASSSSGQGPETQYF; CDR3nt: TGTGCCAGCAGTTCCTCGGGACAGGGTCCAGAGACCCAGTACTTC
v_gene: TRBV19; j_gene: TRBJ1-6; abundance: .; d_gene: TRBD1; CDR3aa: CASSPDRVRGNSPLHF; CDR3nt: TGTGCCAGTAGTCCCGACAGGGTTCGTGGTAATTCACCCCTCCACTTT
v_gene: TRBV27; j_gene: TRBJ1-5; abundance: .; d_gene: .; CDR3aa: CASSFAGGGNQPQHF; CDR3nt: TGTGCCAGCAGTTTCGCGGGGGGGGGCAATCAGCCCCAGCATTTT
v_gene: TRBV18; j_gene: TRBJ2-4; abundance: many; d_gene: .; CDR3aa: CASSLPGMMVKNIQYF; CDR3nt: TGTGCCAGCTCGCTCCCGGGGATGATGGTCAAAAACATTCAGTACTTC
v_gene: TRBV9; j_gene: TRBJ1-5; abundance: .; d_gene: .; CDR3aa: CASSVHFVSENQPQHF; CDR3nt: TGTGCCAGCAGCGTACATTTCGTGTCGGAGAATCAGCCCCAGCATTTT
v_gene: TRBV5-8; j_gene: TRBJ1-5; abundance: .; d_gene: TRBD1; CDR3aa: CASRGPGTDNQPQHF; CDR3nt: TGTGCCAGCAGGGGACCCGGGACAGACAATCAGCCCCAGCATTTT
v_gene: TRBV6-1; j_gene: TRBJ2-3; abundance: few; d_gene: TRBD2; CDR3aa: CASSEGTSGSMGTQYF; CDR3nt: TGTGCCAGCAGCGAAGGGACTAGCGGGAGTATGGGTACGCAGTATTTT
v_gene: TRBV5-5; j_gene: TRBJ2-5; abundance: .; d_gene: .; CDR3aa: CASSTLVGETQYF; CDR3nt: TGTGCCAGCAGCACTTTAGTGGGCGAGACCCAGTACTTC
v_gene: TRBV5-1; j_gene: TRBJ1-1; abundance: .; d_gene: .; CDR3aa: CASSQFRGEAFF; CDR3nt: TGCGCCAGCAGCCAATTCCGGGGGGAAGCTTTCTTT
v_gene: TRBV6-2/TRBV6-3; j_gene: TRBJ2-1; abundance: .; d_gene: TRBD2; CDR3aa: CASSYKPGLADNEQFF; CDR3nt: TGTGCCAGCAGTTACAAACCGGGACTAGCGGACAATGAGCAGTTCTTC
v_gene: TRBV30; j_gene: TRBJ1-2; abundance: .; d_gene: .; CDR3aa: CAWSSGMGNYGYTF; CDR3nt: TGTGCCTGGAGTTCGGGGATGGGAAACTATGGCTACACCTTC
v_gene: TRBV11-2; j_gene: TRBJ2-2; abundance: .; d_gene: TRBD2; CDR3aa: CASSLSRGGLSGELFF; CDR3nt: TGTGCCAGCAGCCTTAGCCGCGGGGGTTTATCCGGGGAGCTGTTTTTT
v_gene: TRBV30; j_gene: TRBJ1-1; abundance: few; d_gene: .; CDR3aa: CAWDLAARGAFF; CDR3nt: TGTGCCTGGGATTTAGCGGCCCGCGGGGCTTTCTTT
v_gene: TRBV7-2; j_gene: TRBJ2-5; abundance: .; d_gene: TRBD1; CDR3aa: CASSLEGAQTQYF; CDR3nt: TGTGCCAGCAGCTTAGAGGGGGCCCAGACCCAGTACTTC
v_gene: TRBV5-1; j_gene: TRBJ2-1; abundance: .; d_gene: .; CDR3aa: CASSPDTYEDNEQFF; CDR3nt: TGCGCCAGCAGCCCGGATACCTACGAGGACAATGAGCAGTTCTTC
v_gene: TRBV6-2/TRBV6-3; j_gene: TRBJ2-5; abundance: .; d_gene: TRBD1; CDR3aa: CASSTHPTGGGETQYF; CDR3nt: TGTGCCAGCAGTACTCACCCCACAGGGGGCGGAGAGACCCAGTACTTC
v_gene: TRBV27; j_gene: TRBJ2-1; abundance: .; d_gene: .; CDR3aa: CASSLSTSPYNEQFF; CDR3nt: TGTGCCAGCAGTTTATCTACTAGTCCCTACAATGAGCAGTTCTTC
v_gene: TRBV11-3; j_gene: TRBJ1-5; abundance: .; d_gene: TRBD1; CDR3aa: CASSLGQYRGNNQPQHF; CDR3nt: TGTGCCAGCAGCTTAGGTCAGTACAGGGGGAACAATCAGCCCCAGCATTTT
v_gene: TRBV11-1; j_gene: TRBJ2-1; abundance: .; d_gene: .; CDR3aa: CASSKAGVAYNEQFF; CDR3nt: TGTGCCAGCAGCAAAGCAGGGGTGGCCTACAATGAGCAGTTCTTC